The clone carrying this TCR beta chain is medium-sized by frequency. The antigen is not known. The sample originates from a study of cytomegalovirus exposure and HLA in healthy donors. Study at large: Ancestry clustering placed 70% to 90% of approximately 370 genotyped donors in the Caucasian-associated cluster. Study results and caveats: Later on, analysis showed that most CMV-associated TCR beta chains appeared to be HLA-restricted. A later analysis by the authors found several of the most significant clusters apparently linked to common viral pathogens. Rarity marked most TCR sequences, yet some public TCRs occurred in many donors.

Germline CDR1 and CDR2: MNHNS and SASEGT. V lost 10 bases and J 6 bases, leaving 9 bases between the germline ends. The CDR3 is 10 amino acids. Amplification used 60 Vbeta primers and 13 Jbeta primers. TCRdb keeps only in-frame clones here, not all; method: immunoSEQ multiplex PCR. Its clone listing holds some 70,000 clones. Sequencing was carried out using PBMCs. The clonotype originates from a man aged 35-49 years in good health and CMV-seronegative. The chain links TRBV6-1 to TRBJ1-2; D not certain. The CDR3 region has the DNA TGTGCCACGGGAGAGAATGGCTACACCTTC. The encoded protein is CATGENGYTF.